The clone carrying this TCR beta chain was counted a single time. This sample was taken from a study of blood T cell repertoires in COVID-19. Turning to the study itself: Specimens from acute and convalescent COVID-19 originated in the United States, Italy and Spain. Sample material is recorded as cDNA or gDNA derived from T cells, B-cell-depleted T cells, or PBMCs.

V dropped 3 bases and J dropped 2; count of bases not matched to a gene: 2. The CDR3 is 14 amino acids. Looked up from germline, CDR1 is LNHDA and CDR2 is SQIVND (reference sequence). Authors' data handling: Reference gene primer amplification yielded estimated nucleated cell counts. Clones were sequenced by immunoSEQ multiplex PCR, and TCRdb holds only the in-frame ones, with some missing. That table supplies the V and J calls and clone size; D and trimming were determined from the DNA. Of around 260,000 clones in the sample, approximately 91% were seen once. The chain joins TRBV19 to TRBJ2-3, with TRBD2 matching over 7 bases. This sequence originates from a human donor in a cohort sampled during active COVID-19. Sequencing was done on a sample of peripheral blood. The CDR3 nucleotides are TGTGCCAGTAGTATGGGGGGGATCACAGATACGCAGTATTTT. Protein sequence: CASSMGGITDTQYF.